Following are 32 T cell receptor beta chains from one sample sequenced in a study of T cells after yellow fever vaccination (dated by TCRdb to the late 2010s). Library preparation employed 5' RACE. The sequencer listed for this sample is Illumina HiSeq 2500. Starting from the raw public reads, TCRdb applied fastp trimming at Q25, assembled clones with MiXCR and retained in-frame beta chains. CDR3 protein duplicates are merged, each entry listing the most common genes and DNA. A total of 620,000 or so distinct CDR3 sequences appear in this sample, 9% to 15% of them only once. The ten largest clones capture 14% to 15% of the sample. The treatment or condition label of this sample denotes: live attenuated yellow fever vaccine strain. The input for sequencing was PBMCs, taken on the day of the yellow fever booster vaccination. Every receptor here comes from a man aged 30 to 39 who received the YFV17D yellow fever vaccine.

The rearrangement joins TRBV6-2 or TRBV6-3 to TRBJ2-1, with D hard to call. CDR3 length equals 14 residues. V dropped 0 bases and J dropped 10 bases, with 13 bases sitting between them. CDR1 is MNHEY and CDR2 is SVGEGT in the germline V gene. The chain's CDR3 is CASSYSLLRPEQFF. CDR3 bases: TGTGCCAGCAGTTACTCACTCTTGCGCCCAGAGCAGTTCTTC.

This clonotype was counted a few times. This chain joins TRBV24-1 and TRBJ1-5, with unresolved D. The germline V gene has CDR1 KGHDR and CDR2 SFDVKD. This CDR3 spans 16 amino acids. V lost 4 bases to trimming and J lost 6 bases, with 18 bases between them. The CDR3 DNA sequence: TGTGCCACCAGTGACTCCGGACGGTCTGGAGGTCAGCCCCAGCATTTT. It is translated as CATSDSGRSGGQPQHF.

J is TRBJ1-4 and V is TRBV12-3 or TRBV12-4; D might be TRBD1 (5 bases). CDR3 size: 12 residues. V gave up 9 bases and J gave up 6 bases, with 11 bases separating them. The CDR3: CASRGNYEKLFF. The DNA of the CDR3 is TGTGCCAGTAGGGGTAATTATGAAAAACTGTTTTTT.

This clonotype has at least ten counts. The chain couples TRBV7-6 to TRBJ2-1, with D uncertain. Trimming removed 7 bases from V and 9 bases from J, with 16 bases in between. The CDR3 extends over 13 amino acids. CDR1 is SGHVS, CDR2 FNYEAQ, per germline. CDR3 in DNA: TGTGCCAGCACCCCCGGGTTAGCTAGTGAGCAGTTCTTC. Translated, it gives CASTPGLASEQFF.

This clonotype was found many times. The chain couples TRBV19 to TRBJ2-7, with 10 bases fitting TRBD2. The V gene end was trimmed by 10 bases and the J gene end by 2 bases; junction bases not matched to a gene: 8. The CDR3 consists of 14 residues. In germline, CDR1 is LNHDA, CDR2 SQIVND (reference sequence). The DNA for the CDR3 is TGTGCCACCCGAGGTAGCGGGAGGACCTACGAGCAGTACTTC. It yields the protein CATRGSGRTYEQYF.

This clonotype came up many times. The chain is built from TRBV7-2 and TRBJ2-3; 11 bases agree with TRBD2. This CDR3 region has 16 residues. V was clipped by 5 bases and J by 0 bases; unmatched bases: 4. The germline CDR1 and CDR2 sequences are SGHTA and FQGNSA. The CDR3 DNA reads TGTGCCAGCAGCCCCCGACTAGCGGGAAGCACAGATACGCAGTATTTT. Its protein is CASSPRLAGSTDTQYF.

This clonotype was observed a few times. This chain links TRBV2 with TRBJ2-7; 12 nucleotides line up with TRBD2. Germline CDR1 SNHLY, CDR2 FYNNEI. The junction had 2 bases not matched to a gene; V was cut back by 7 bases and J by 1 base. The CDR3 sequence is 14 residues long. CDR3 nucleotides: TGTGCCAGCAACCTAGCGGGAGGGTCCTACGAGCAGTACTTC. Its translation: CASNLAGGSYEQYF.

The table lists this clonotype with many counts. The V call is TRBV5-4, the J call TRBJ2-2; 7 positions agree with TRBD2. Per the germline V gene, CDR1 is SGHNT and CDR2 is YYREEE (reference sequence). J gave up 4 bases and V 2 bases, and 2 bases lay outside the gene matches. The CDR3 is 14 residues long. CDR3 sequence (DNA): TGTGCCAGCAGCTTTAGGGAGGGCACCGGGGAGCTGTTTTTT. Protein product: CASSFREGTGELFF.

The CDR3 loop is CASRVTSGSVADTQYF. CDR3 sequence (DNA): TGTGCCAGCAGAGTTACTAGCGGGAGCGTGGCAGATACGCAGTATTTT. V gene TRBV5-4 combines with J gene TRBJ2-3; 11 nucleotides line up with TRBD2. The CDR3 contains 16 residues. Germline CDR1 SGHNT, CDR2 YYREEE (reference sequence). J lost 4 bases, V lost 5 bases, and 9 bases had no gene match. The variable domain in full, with the rest retrieved from reference TRBV5-4 and TRBJ2-3, is ETGVTQSPTHLIKTRGQQVTLRCSSQSGHNTVSWYQQALGQGPQFIFQYYREEENGRGNFPPRFSGLQFPNYSSELNVNALELDDSALYLCASRVTSGSVADTQYFGPGTRLTVL.

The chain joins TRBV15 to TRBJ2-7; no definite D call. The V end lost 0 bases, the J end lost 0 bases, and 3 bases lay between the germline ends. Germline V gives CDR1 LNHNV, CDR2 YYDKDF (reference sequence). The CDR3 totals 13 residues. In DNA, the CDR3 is TGTGCCACCAGCAGAGACATCTCCTACGAGCAGTACTTC. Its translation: CATSRDISYEQYF.

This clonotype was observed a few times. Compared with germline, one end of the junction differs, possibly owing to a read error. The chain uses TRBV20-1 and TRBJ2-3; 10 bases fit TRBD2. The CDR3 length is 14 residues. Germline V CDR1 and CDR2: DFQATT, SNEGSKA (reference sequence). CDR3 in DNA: TGCAGTGCGAGAGCTAGCGGGAGACCAGATACGCAGTATTTT. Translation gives CSARASGRPDTQYF.

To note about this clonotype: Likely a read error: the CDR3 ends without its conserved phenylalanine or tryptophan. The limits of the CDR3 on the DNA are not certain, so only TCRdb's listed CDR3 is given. The CDR3 sequence is CASSEPFGI. The chain carries TRBV2 and TRBJ2-3. Germline V lookup: CDR1 SNHLY, CDR2 FYNNEI. The CDR3 contains 9 residues when both ends are counted.

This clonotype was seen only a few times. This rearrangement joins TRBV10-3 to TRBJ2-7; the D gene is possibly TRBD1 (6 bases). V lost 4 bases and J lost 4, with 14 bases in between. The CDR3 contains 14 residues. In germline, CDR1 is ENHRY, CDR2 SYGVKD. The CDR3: CAISGTTGPYEQYF. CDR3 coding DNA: TGTGCCATCAGTGGAACTACAGGGCCATACGAGCAGTACTTC.

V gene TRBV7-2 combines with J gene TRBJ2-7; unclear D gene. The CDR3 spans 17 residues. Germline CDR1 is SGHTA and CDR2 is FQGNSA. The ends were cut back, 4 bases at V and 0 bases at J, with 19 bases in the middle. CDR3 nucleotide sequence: TGTGCCAGCAGCTCTACCCCGCGCGGTCCCAGCTCCTACGAGCAGTACTTC. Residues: CASSSTPRGPSSYEQYF.

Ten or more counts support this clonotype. CDR3 nucleotides: TGTGCCAGCAGCACGAGGAGAAAACGGACACCCTCCTACAATGAGCAGTTCTTC. Translated: CASSTRRKRTPSYNEQFF. V gene TRBV27 combines with J gene TRBJ2-1; tentatively, D is TRBD1 (5 bases). Germline CDR1 is MNHEY and CDR2 is SMNVEV (reference sequence). With 6 bases removed from V and 0 bases from J, the gap between germline ends came to 21 bases. This CDR3 contains 18 residues.

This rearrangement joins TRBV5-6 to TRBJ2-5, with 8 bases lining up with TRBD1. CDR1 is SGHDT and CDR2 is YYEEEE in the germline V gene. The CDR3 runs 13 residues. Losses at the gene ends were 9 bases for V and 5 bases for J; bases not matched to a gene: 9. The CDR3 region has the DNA TGTGCCACCTCCGCGGACAGGGTGGAGACCCAGTACTTC. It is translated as CATSADRVETQYF.

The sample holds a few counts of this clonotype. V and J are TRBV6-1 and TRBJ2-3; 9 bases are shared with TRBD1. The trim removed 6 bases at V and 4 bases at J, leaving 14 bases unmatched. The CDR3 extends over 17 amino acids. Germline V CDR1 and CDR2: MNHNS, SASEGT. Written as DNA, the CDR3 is TGTGCCAGCAGCACACACCCGGGACAGGGTTTTTCAGATACGCAGTATTTT. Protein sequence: CASSTHPGQGFSDTQYF.

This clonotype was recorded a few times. The DNA for the CDR3 is TGTGCCAGCGAGGGTACCAAAAACATTCAGTACTTC. Its protein product is CASEGTKNIQYF. The chain links TRBV12-3 or TRBV12-4 to TRBJ2-4; perhaps TRBD2 as D (5 bases). V was clipped by 8 bases and J by 2 bases, with 7 bases between them. This CDR3 has 12 amino acids.

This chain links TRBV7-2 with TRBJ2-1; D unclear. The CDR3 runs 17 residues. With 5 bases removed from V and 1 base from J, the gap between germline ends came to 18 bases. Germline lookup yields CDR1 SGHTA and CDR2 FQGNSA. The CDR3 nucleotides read TGTGCCAGCAGCCCCATGCCCCTCCAATCGTCCTACAATGAGCAGTTCTTC. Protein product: CASSPMPLQSSYNEQFF.

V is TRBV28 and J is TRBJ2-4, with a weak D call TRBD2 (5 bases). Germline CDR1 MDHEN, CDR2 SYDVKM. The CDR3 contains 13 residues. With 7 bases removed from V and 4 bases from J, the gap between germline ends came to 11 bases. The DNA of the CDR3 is TGTGCCAGCATAGGAGGCGGGAAAAACATTCAGTACTTC. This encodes CASIGGGKNIQYF.

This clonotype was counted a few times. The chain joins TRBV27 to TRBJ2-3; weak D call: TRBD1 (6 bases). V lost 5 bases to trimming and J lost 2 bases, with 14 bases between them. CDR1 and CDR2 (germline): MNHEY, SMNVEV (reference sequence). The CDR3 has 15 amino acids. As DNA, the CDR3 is TGTGCCAGCAGTAGCCCGGGACACCACACAGATACGCAGTATTTT. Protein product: CASSSPGHHTDTQYF.

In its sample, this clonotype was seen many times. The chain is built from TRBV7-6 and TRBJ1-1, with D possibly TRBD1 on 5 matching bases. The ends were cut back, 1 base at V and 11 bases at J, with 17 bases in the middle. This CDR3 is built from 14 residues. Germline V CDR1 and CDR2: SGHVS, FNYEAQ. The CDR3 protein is CASSLVRVGSPAFF. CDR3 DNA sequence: TGTGCCAGCAGCTTAGTCAGGGTCGGGAGTCCGGCTTTCTTT.

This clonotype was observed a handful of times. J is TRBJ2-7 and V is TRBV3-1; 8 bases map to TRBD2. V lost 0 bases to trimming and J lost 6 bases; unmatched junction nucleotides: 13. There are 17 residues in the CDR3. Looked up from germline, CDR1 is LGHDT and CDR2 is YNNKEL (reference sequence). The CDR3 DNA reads TGTGCCAGCAGCCAAGATCTTAGGGGGACTAGTCCCCTCGAGCAGTACTTC. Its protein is CASSQDLRGTSPLEQYF.

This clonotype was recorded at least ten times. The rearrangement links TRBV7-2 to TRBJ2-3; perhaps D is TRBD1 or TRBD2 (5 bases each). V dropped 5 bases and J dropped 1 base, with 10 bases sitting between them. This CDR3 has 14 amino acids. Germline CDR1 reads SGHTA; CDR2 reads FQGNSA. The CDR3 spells CASSRDLGTDTQYF. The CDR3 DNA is TGTGCCAGCAGCCGGGACCTGGGCACAGATACGCAGTATTTT.

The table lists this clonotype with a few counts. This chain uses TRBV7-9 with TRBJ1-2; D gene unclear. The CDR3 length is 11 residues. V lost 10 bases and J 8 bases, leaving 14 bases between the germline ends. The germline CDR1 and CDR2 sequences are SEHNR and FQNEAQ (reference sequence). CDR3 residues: CATSPGFGYTF. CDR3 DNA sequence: TGTGCCACCTCGCCGGGGTTCGGCTACACCTTC.

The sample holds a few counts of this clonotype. This CDR3 is CASSLAPGTLNTEAFF. Here the CDR3 DNA reads TGCGCCAGCAGCTTGGCCCCAGGGACGCTCAACACTGAAGCTTTCTTT. J is TRBJ1-1 and V is TRBV5-1; D might be TRBD1 (5 bases). V lost 0 bases, J lost 2 bases, and 14 bases lay in between. The CDR3 has 16 residues. Germline-derived CDR1 and CDR2 are SGHRS and YFSETQ.

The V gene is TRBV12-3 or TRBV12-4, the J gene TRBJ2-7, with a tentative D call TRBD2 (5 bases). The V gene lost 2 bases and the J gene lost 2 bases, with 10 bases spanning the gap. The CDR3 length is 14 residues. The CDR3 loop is CASSLPLAPYEQYF. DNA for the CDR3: TGTGCCAGCAGTTTACCCCTAGCCCCCTACGAGCAGTACTTC.

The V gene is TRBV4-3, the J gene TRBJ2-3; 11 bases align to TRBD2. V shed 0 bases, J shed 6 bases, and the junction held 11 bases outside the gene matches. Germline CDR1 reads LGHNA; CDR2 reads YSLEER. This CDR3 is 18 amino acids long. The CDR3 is CASSQEWVAGGRRDTQYF. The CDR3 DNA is TGCGCCAGCAGCCAAGAGTGGGTAGCGGGAGGGCGGAGGGATACGCAGTATTTT.

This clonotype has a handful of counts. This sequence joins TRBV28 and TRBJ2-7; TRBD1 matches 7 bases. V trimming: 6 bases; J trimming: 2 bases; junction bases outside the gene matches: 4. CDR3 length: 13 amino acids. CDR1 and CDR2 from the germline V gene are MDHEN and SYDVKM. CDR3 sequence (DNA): TGTGCCAGCAGCTATACAGGGGCCTACGAGCAGTACTTC. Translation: CASSYTGAYEQYF.

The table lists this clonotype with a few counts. CDR3 nucleotide sequence: TGTGCCAGCAGCTCACGACAGAGGGCCGGCAACACCGGGGAGCTGTTTTTT. Translation: CASSSRQRAGNTGELFF. This sequence joins TRBV7-8 and TRBJ2-2; D is perhaps TRBD1 or TRBD2 (5 bases each). The CDR3 runs to 17 residues. Looked up from germline, CDR1 is SGHVS and CDR2 is FQNEAQ. The V end was cut by 4 bases, the J end by 2 bases, with 17 bases between.

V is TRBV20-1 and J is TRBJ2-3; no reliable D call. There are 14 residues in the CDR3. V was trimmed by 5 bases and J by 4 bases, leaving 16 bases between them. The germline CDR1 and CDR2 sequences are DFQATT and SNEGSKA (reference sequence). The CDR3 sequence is CSAGTAQSSDTQYF. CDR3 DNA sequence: TGCAGTGCTGGAACGGCACAGAGTTCAGATACGCAGTATTTT.

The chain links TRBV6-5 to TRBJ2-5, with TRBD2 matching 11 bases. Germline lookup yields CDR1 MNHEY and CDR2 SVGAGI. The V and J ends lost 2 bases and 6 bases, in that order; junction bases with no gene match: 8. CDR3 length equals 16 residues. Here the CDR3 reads CASSYPLAGVEKTQYF. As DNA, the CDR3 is TGTGCCAGCAGTTACCCACTAGCGGGAGTGGAAAAGACCCAGTACTTC.